This T cell receptor beta chain was sequenced during a study of blood T cell repertoires in COVID-19. The method was immunoSEQ multiplex PCR; TCRdb's version includes in-frame clones alone and lacks a portion of them. The sample lists around 310,000 clones; 80% to 90% were seen once. Per germline, CDR1 SGHAT and CDR2 FQNNGV. With 3 bases removed from V and 0 bases from J, the gap between germline ends came to 6 bases. The CDR3 is made up of 13 amino acids. This chain joins TRBV11-2 and TRBJ2-7; D is unclear. The TCR sequence derives from a man aged 25 to 45 who had recovered from COVID-19. Sequencing was carried out using PBMCs or T cells enriched from blood (not recorded which). CDR3 sequence: CASSFRFSYEQYF. The CDR3 DNA sequence: TGTGCCAGCAGCTTCAGGTTCTCCTACGAGCAGTACTTC. The full variable domain, with the rest looked up from reference TRBV11-2 and TRBJ2-7, is EAGVAQSPRYKIIEKRQSVAFWCNPISGHATLYWYQQILGQGPKLLIQFQNNGVVDDSQLPKDRFSAERLKGVDSTLKIQPAKLEDSAVYLCASSFRFSYEQYFGPGTRLTVT.